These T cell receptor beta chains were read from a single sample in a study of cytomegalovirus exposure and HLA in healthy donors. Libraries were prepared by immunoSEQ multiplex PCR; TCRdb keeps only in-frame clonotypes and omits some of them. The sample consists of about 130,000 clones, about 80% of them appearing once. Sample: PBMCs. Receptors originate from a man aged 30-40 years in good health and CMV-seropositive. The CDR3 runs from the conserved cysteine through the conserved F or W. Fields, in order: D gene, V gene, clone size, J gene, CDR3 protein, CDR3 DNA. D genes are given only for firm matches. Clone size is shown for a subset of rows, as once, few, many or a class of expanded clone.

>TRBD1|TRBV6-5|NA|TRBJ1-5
CASSSSPRDRGQPQHF
TGTGCCAGCAGTTCCTCGCCCCGGGACAGGGGTCAGCCCCAGCATTTT
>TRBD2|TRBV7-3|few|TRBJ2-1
CASSVASGAYNEQFF
TGTGCCAGCAGCGTGGCTAGCGGAGCCTACAATGAGCAGTTCTTC
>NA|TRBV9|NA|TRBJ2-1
CASSSQGKGEQFF
TGTGCCAGCAGCTCCCAGGGGAAGGGTGAGCAGTTCTTC
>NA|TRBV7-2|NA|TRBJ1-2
CASSLVAVDYGYTF
TGTGCCAGCAGCTTAGTGGCCGTGGACTATGGCTACACCTTC
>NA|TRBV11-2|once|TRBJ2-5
CASSLLARSERTETQYF
TGTGCCAGCAGCTTACTCGCACGGAGCGAGCGGACAGAGACCCAGTACTTC
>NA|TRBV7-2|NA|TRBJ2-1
CASSPLRWSMQFF
TGTGCCAGCAGCCCTTTGAGGTGGTCAATGCAGTTCTTC
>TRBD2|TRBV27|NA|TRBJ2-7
CASRSLAGARSEQYF
TGTGCCAGCAGATCGCTAGCGGGGGCTCGCTCCGAGCAGTACTTC
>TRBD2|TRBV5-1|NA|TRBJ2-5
CASSLLAGGQETQYF
TGCGCCAGCAGCTTGTTAGCGGGGGGCCAAGAGACCCAGTACTTC
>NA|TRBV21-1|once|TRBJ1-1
CASSNRDRANTEAFF
TGTGCCAGCAGCAACCGGGACAGAGCTAACACTGAAGCTTTCTTT
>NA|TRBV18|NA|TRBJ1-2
CASSLLGHGNYGYTF
TGTGCCAGCTCACTTCTGGGACATGGGAACTATGGCTACACCTTC
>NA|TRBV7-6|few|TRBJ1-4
CASSLKDRKGLELFF
TGTGCCAGCAGCTTGAAGGACAGAAAGGGGTTAGAACTGTTTTTT
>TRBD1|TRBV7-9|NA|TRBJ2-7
CASSETGGSEQYF
TGTGCCAGCAGCGAGACAGGGGGCAGCGAGCAGTACTTC
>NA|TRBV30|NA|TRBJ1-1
CAYSQEGTEAFF
TGTGCTTATTCCCAGGAGGGCACTGAAGCTTTCTTT
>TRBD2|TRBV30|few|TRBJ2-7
CAWSVPSGGYEQYF
TGTGCCTGGAGTGTACCCAGCGGGGGATACGAGCAGTACTTC
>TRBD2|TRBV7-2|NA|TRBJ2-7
CASSPRRLSGSSEEQYF
TGTGCCAGCAGCCCGCGCCGCCTCAGCGGGAGTTCAGAAGAGCAGTACTTC
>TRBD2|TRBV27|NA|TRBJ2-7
CASSSLAGGDLYEQYF
TGTGCCAGCAGTTCGTTAGCGGGAGGGGACCTCTACGAGCAGTACTTC
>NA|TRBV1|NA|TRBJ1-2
CTSIQEQGQTRTNYGYTF
TGCACCAGCATTCAAGAGCAGGGGCAGACCCGAACTAACTATGGCTACACCTTC
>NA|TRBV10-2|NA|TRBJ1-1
CASSESTRGQNRWTEAFF
TGCGCCAGCAGTGAGTCGACCCGCGGGCAGAACCGGTGGACTGAAGCTTTCTTT
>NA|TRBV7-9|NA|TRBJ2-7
CASSFGGASYEQYF
TGTGCCAGCAGCTTTGGAGGGGCCTCCTACGAGCAGTACTTC
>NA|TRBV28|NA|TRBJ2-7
CASSLWDGTSEQYF
TGTGCCAGCAGTTTATGGGACGGGACAAGCGAGCAGTACTTC
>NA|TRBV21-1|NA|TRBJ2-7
CASSSRTRDSRPHTYEQYF
TGTGCCAGCAGCTCACGGACCCGGGACTCCAGGCCCCACACCTACGAGCAGTACTTC
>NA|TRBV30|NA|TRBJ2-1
CAWSAYNEQFF
TGTGCCTGGAGTGCTTACAATGAGCAGTTCTTC
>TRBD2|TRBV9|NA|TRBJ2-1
CASQRDPVNEQFF
TGTGCCAGTCAGCGGGATCCCGTAAATGAGCAGTTCTTC
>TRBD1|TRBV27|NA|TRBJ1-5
CASSPTTGIQPQHF
TGTGCCAGCAGTCCGACGACAGGGATCCAGCCCCAGCATTTT
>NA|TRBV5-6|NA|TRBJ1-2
CASSIPRVGGTDGYTF
TGTGCCAGCAGCATCCCTCGGGTGGGGGGAACGGATGGCTACACCTTC